These 16 T cell receptor beta chains were all obtained from the same sample, sequenced in a study of control samples from healthy donors and cancer patients. The table came from immunoSEQ multiplex PCR; TCRdb's copy has only in-frame clones and leaves some out. The sample shows tens of thousands of clones, 84% of them seen only once. The specimen was PBMCs. These TCRs come from a man between 65 and 80 years old with lung cancer.

This clone was recorded only once. V gene TRBV11-2 combines with J gene TRBJ1-1; tentatively, D is TRBD1 (5 bases). Germline values: CDR1 SGHAT, CDR2 FQNNGV. The CDR3 extends over 14 amino acids. V dropped 0 bases and J dropped 7 bases, with 12 bases sitting between them. CDR3 nucleotides: TGTGCCAGCAGCTTAGACTGGGGACGCTTTGAAGCTTTCTTT. It codes for CASSLDWGRFEAFF.

The CDR3 region has the DNA TGTGCCAGCTGGGAAAGGAGTCTTTCTCAGCCCCAGCATTTT. It specifies CASWERSLSQPQHF. The rearrangement joins TRBV27 to TRBJ1-5; no definite D call. The V end was cut by 8 bases, the J end by 6 bases, with 17 bases between. The CDR3 spans 14 residues. CDR1 and CDR2 (germline): MNHEY, SMNVEV (reference sequence).

The gene calls are TRBV5-1 and TRBJ1-3; no reliable D call. V was clipped by 0 bases and J by 3 bases, with 10 bases between them. CDR3 size: 15 residues. CDR1 SGHRS and CDR2 YFSETQ come from the germline V gene. The CDR3 is CASSLVGSGGNTIYF. CDR3 sequence (DNA): TGCGCCAGCAGCTTGGTGGGGTCCGGTGGAAACACCATATATTTT.

V usage is TRBV29-1 and J usage is TRBJ2-3; D could derive from TRBD1 or TRBD2 (5 bases each). There are 16 residues in the CDR3. The germline V gene encodes CDR1 SQVTM and CDR2 ANQGSEA. Trimming pared 4 bases from V and 1 base from J, leaving 18 bases between. This chain's CDR3 is CSVGDGAHGGTDTQYF. CDR3 in DNA: TGCAGCGTTGGGGATGGGGCCCACGGGGGCACAGATACGCAGTATTTT.

The chain carries TRBV6-5 and TRBJ1-5, with TRBD1 identical over 7 bases. The V and J ends lost 8 bases and 6 bases, in that order; junction bases with no gene match: 13. This CDR3 region has 15 residues. Germline V gene data show CDR1 as MNHEY and CDR2 as SVGAGI. The CDR3 loop reads CASSRGGAKGQPQHF. The CDR3 DNA is TGTGCCAGCTCAAGAGGGGGCGCGAAGGGTCAGCCCCAGCATTTT.

This clone showed up just a few times. The rearrangement links TRBV7-2 to TRBJ1-2, with 7 bases aligning to TRBD1. The CDR3 is 15 residues long. CDR1 SGHTA and CDR2 FQGNSA come from the germline V gene. J lost 4 bases, V lost 3 bases, and 8 bases had no gene match. CDR3 protein: CASSLGGGVGYGYTF. The CDR3 nucleotides are TGTGCCAGCAGCTTGGGAGGGGGCGTCGGCTATGGCTACACCTTC.

A single count supports this clone. Here the CDR3 reads CASSFAVETQYF. For the CDR3, the DNA is TGCGCCAGCAGCTTTGCGGTGGAGACCCAGTACTTC. The rearrangement links TRBV5-1 to TRBJ2-5; D gene uncertain. This CDR3 spans 12 amino acids. From germline, CDR1 is SGHRS and CDR2 YFSETQ. The V gene lost 2 bases and the J gene lost 5 bases, with 7 bases spanning the gap.

This clone was picked up one time. The chain employs TRBV5-4 and TRBJ2-1; 9 nucleotides agree with TRBD1. CDR3 size: 16 residues. Germline trimming cut 0 bases from V and 6 bases from J; bases unmatched to any gene: 7. Germline CDR1 is SGHNT and CDR2 is YYREEE (reference sequence). The CDR3 bases are TGTGCCAGCAGCTTGGGCTGGGACAGGGTCTTCAATGAGCAGTTCTTC. It encodes CASSLGWDRVFNEQFF.

The chain has TRBV4-2 and TRBJ1-5, with D perhaps TRBD1 (6 bases). Trimming cost V 0 bases and J 1 base, with 16 bases left between them. The CDR3 has 18 amino acids. CDR1 and CDR2 (germline): LGHNA, YNFKEQ. The CDR3 sequence is CASSQDPVDRLSNQPQHF. In nucleotides, the CDR3 is TGTGCCAGCAGCCAAGATCCGGTTGACAGGTTAAGCAATCAGCCCCAGCATTTT.

The chain combines TRBV6-5 with TRBJ1-5; D gene unclear. Germline loops: CDR1 MNHEY, CDR2 SVGAGI. The CDR3 is made up of 13 amino acids. Trimming shortened V by 4 bases and J by 4 bases, and 8 bases separated the two germline ends. The CDR3: CASSWTPNQPQHF. The CDR3 nucleotides are TGTGCCAGCAGTTGGACGCCTAATCAGCCCCAGCATTTT.

This chain joins TRBV5-1 and TRBJ2-5; 7 positions match TRBD1. CDR1 and CDR2 from the germline V gene are SGHRS and YFSETQ. The CDR3 spans 13 residues. With 4 bases clipped from V and 1 base from J, the junction kept 1 base outside the gene matches. CDR3 sequence reads: CASSRDSQETQYF. DNA for the CDR3: TGCGCCAGCAGCCGGGACAGCCAAGAGACCCAGTACTTC.

The CDR3 DNA is TGCGCCAGCAGCCAAGTGCACGCTACCTATAATTCACCCCTCCACTTT. Encoded protein: CASSQVHATYNSPLHF. The chain recombines TRBV4-1 with TRBJ1-6; D remains ambiguous. Per the germline V gene, CDR1 is MGHRA and CDR2 is YSYEKL. The V end was cut by 1 base, the J end by 2 bases, with 9 bases between. CDR3 length: 16 amino acids.

This clone has more than one count but fewer than ten. The rearrangement uses TRBV14 and TRBJ1-3; D call uncertain. Germline V gives CDR1 SGHDN, CDR2 FVKESK. The CDR3 contains 17 residues. V was trimmed by 0 bases and J by 4 bases, leaving 16 bases between them. Here the CDR3 reads CASSQDLGGVSGNTIYF. In DNA form, the CDR3 reads TGTGCCAGCAGCCAAGATCTGGGAGGAGTCAGCGGAAACACCATATATTTT.

The table lists this clone with a few counts. DNA of the CDR3: TGCAGAGGCCCGGGACTAGCGGGCACCAGCTCCTACGAGCAGTACTTC. It codes for CRGPGLAGTSSYEQYF. The chain uses TRBV29-1 and TRBJ2-7, with 12 bases lining up with TRBD2. The CDR3 runs 16 residues. Germline CDR1 reads SQVTM; CDR2 reads ANQGSEA.

This clone has only one observation. This sequence joins TRBV4-2 and TRBJ1-6, with 9 bases aligning to TRBD1. CDR1 is LGHNA, CDR2 YNFKEQ, per germline. The CDR3 is 17 residues long. The V and J ends lost 3 bases and 3 bases, in that order; junction bases with no gene match: 6. CDR3 sequence reads: CASSQGPGQGYNSPLHF. CDR3 nucleotide sequence: TGTGCCAGCAGCCAGGGACCGGGACAGGGCTATAATTCACCCCTCCACTTT.

V and J are TRBV10-3 and TRBJ2-7; no firm D call. The length of the CDR3 is 13 residues. V lost 7 bases, J lost 3 bases, and 13 bases lay in between. Germline V gene sequence: CDR1 ENHRY, CDR2 SYGVKD. This chain's CDR3 is CAIKSAVGYEQYF. DNA of the CDR3: TGTGCCATCAAGTCGGCAGTTGGCTACGAGCAGTACTTC.